The 15 T cell receptor beta chains presented below share a single source sample, sequenced in a study of CXCR3-negative and CXCR3-positive naive CD8 T cells. Study-wide points: Hydrophobicity was higher for TRB CDR3s found in CXCR3-positive naive cells than in CXCR3-negative naive cells.

cDNA libraries for TRB were generated by 5' RACE incorporating UMI labels. TCRdb reprocessed the 5' RACE reads, keeping one entry per CDR3 protein, no DNA. This listing includes around 95,000 distinct CDR3 sequences. No antigens are known for them. The sample was naive CXCR3+ CD8+ T cells from blood. The subset denotes: CD45RO-CCR7+CD27+CD95- naive CD8+ T cells expressing CXCR3 (TNR3+). These receptors all come from a human donor in good health. Some clones in this sample may be carry-over from other donors' samples.

The genes are TRBV7-2 and TRBJ1-2; absent DNA, TCRdb's TRBD1 call cannot be checked. The CDR3 length is 15 residues. Germline CDR1 and CDR2: SGHTA and FQGNSA. CDR3: CASSSGPSGLYGYTF.

J is TRBJ2-1 and V is TRBV12-3 or TRBV12-4; TCRdb's D call, TRBD2, is unchecked because there is no DNA. The CDR3 extends over 13 amino acids. CDR3 sequence reads: CAIIAGPDNEQFF.

This chain uses TRBV14 with TRBJ1-1; as DNA is missing, the TRBD1 call by TCRdb cannot be tested. Germline V gene data show CDR1 as SGHDN and CDR2 as FVKESK. CDR3 length equals 17 residues. Here the CDR3 reads CASSQNGPTGTNTEAFF.

The chain couples TRBV7-9 to TRBJ2-1; TCRdb's D gene call, TRBD1, goes unchecked for lack of DNA. Germline V CDR1 and CDR2: SEHNR, FQNEAQ (reference sequence). The length of the CDR3 is 15 residues. The CDR3 spells CASSLGGVSYNEQFF.

The chain has TRBV19 and TRBJ2-7; the D gene TCRdb calls, TRBD1, cannot be checked with no DNA. The CDR3 covers 14 residues. The germline CDR1 and CDR2 sequences are LNHDA and SQIVND (reference sequence). The CDR3 protein is CASSIVGHTYEQYF.

This rearrangement joins TRBV2 to TRBJ2-1; TCRdb calls TRBD2, which cannot be checked without DNA. Looked up from germline, CDR1 is SNHLY and CDR2 is FYNNEI. This CDR3 spans 14 amino acids. CDR3 amino acids: CASTHPSETYEQFF.

This rearrangement joins TRBV12-3 or TRBV12-4 to TRBJ1-1. The CDR3 length is 13 residues. The CDR3 here is CASSLAWGTEAFF.

The chain couples TRBV7-2 to TRBJ2-2. CDR3 length: 19 amino acids. Germline V gene sequence: CDR1 SGHTA, CDR2 FQGNSA. The CDR3 protein is CASSSTLRTPRYWTGELFF.

This sequence joins TRBV7-3 and TRBJ2-1; lacking DNA, the TRBD2 call made by TCRdb goes unchecked. This CDR3 spans 15 amino acids. The germline CDR1 and CDR2 sequences are SGHTA and FQGTGA. The CDR3 spells CASSSTPSRGDEQFF.

V usage is TRBV20-1 and J usage is TRBJ2-7; without DNA, the TCRdb call of TRBD1 cannot be checked. There are 13 residues in the CDR3. Germline V gives CDR1 DFQATT, CDR2 SNEGSKA (reference sequence). CDR3 loop: CSAPGQGPYEQYF.

The V call is TRBV6-2 or TRBV6-3, the J call TRBJ2-1; TCRdb proposes TRBD1, but this gene call is untestable without DNA. In germline, CDR1 is MNHEY, CDR2 SVGEGT. The CDR3 loop spans 16 amino acids. CDR3 loop: CASMTGQAGVDNEQFF.

This rearrangement joins TRBV7-2 to TRBJ2-7. CDR1 SGHTA and CDR2 FQGNSA come from the germline V gene. The CDR3 runs to 12 residues. This CDR3 is CASSPDFYEQYF.

The chain carries TRBV11-3 and TRBJ2-7; TCRdb gives TRBD1 as the D gene, but with no DNA this cannot be confirmed. CDR3 length equals 17 residues. Germline V gene data show CDR1 as SGHNT and CDR2 as YENEEA. The CDR3: CASSQPPGQGGTYEQYF. Full variable domain (missing parts from reference TRBV11-3 and TRBJ2-7): EAGVVQSPRYKIIEKKQPVAFWCNPISGHNTLYWYLQNLGQGPELLIRYENEEAVDDSQLPKDRFSAERLKGVDSTLKIQPAELGDSAVYLCASSQPPGQGGTYEQYFGPGTRLTVT.

This chain uses TRBV20-1 with TRBJ2-7. The CDR3 length is 11 residues. Per germline, CDR1 DFQATT and CDR2 SNEGSKA (reference sequence). CDR3 sequence: CSAREVYEQYF.

The gene calls are TRBV6-5 and TRBJ2-3. The CDR3 runs 14 residues. Germline values: CDR1 MNHEY, CDR2 SVGAGI. This chain's CDR3 is CASSYNGLTDTQYF.